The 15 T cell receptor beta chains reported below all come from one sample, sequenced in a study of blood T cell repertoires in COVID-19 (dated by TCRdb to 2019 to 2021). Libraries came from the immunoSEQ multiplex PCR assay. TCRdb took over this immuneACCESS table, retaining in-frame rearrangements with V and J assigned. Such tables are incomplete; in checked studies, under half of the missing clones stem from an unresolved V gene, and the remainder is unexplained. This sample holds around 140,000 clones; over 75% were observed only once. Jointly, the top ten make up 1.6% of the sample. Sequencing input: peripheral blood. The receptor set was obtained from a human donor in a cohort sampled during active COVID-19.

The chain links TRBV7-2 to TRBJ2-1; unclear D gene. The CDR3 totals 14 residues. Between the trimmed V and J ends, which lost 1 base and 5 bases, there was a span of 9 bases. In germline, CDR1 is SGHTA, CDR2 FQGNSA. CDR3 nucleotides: TGTGCCAGCAGCTTAGAGTACAGCAACAATGAGCAGTTCTTC. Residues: CASSLEYSNNEQFF.

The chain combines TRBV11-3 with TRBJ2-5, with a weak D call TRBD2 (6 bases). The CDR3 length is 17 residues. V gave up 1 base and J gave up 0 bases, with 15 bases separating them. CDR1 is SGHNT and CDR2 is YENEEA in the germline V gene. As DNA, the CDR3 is TGTGCCAGCAGCTTAGGCTTGGGTAGCGGTTACCAAGAGACCCAGTACTTC. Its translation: CASSLGLGSGYQETQYF.

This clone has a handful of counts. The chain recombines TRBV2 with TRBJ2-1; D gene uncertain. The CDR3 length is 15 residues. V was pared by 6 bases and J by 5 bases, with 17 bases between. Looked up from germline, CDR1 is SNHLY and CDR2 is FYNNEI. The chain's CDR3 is CASRSTTSLHNEQFF. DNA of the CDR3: TGTGCCAGCAGGTCCACTACCTCCCTCCACAATGAGCAGTTCTTC.

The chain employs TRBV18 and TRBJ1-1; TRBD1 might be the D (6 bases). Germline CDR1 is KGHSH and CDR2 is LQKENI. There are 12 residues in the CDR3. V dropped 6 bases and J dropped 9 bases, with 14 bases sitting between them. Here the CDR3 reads CASSPGAEKAFF. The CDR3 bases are TGTGCCAGCTCGCCAGGGGCCGAGAAAGCTTTCTTT.

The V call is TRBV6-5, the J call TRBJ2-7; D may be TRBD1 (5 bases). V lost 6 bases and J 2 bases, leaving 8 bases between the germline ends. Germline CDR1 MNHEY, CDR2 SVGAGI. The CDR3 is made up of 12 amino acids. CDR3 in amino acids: CASSQGPYEQYF. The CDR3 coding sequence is TGTGCCAGCAGCCAGGGCCCCTACGAGCAGTACTTC.

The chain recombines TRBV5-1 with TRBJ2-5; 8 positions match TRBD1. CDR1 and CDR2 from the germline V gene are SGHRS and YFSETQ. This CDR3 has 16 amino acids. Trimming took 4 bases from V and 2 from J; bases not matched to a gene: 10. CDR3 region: CASSVGLGTGQETQYF. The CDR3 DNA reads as TGCGCCAGCAGCGTGGGCCTCGGGACAGGTCAAGAGACCCAGTACTTC. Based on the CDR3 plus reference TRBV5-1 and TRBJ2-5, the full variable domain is KAGVTQTPRYLIKTRGQQVTLSCSPISGHRSVSWYQQTPGQGLQFLFEYFSETQRNKGNFPGRFSGRQFSNSRSEMNVSTLELGDSALYLCASSVGLGTGQETQYFGPGTRLLVL.

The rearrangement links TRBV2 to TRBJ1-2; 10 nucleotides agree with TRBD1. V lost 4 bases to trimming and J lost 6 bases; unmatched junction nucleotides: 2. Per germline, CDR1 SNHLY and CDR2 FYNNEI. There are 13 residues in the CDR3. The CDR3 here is CASSGQGAHGYTF. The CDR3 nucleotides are TGTGCCAGCAGTGGACAGGGGGCTCATGGCTACACCTTC.

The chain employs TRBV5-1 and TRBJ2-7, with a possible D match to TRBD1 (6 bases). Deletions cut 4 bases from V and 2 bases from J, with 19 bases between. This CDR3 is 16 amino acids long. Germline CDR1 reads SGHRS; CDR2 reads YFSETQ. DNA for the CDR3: TGCGCCAGCAGCCCCGGACTCCTGACAGGTGCCTACGAGCAGTACTTC. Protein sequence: CASSPGLLTGAYEQYF. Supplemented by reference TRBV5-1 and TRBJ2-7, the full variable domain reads KAGVTQTPRYLIKTRGQQVTLSCSPISGHRSVSWYQQTPGQGLQFLFEYFSETQRNKGNFPGRFSGRQFSNSRSEMNVSTLELGDSALYLCASSPGLLTGAYEQYFGPGTRLTVT.

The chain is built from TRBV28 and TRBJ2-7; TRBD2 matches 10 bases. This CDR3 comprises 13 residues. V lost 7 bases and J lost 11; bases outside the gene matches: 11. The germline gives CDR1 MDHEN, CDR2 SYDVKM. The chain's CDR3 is CASIQNTGTSEYF. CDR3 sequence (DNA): TGTGCCAGCATCCAAAACACCGGGACTAGCGAGTACTTC.

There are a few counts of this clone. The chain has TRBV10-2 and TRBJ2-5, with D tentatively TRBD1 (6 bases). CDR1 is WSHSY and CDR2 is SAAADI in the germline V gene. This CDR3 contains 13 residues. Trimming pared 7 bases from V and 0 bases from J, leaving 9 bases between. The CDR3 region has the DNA TGCGCCAGCACCAGGGGATACCAAGAGACCCAGTACTTC. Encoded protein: CASTRGYQETQYF.

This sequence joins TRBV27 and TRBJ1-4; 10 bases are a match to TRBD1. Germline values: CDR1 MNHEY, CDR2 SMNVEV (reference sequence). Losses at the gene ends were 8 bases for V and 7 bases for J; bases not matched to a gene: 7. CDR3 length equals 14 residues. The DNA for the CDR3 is TGTGCCAGCCGAAGGACAGGGGGGGGTGAAAAACTGTTTTTT. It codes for CASRRTGGGEKLFF. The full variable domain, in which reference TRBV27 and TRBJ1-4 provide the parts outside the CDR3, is EAQVTQNPRYLITVTGKKLTVTCSQNMNHEYMSWYRQDPGLGLRQIYYSMNVEVTDKGDVPEGYKVSRKEKRNFPLILESPSPNQTSLYFCASRRTGGGEKLFFGSGTQLSVL.

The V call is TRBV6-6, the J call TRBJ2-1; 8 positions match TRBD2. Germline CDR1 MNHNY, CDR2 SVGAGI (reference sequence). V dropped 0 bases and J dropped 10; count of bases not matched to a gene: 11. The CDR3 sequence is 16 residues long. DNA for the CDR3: TGTGCCAGCAGTTACTCGCGGGAGGCCCGGTATGGAGAGCAGTTCTTC. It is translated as CASSYSREARYGEQFF.

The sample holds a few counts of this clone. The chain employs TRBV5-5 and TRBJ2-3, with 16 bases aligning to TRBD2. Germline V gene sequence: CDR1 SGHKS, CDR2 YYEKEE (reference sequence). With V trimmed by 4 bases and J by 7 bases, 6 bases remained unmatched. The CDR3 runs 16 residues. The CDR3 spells CASSPGLAGGMNTQYF. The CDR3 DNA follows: TGTGCCAGCAGCCCGGGACTAGCGGGAGGGATGAATACGCAGTATTTT.

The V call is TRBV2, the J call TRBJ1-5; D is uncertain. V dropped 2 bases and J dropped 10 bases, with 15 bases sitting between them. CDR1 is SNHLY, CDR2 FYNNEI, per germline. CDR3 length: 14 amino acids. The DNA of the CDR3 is TGTGCCAGCAGTGAACGTCAAGCGCCCTTCCCCCAGCATTTT. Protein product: CASSERQAPFPQHF.

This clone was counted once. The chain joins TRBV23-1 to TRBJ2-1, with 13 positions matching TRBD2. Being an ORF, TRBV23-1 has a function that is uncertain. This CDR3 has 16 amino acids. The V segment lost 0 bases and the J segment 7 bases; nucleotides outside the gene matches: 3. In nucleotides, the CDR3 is TGCGCCAGCAGTCAATCCTGGGGACTAGCGGGAAATGAGCAGTTCTTC. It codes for CASSQSWGLAGNEQFF.